The present T cell receptor beta chain was sequenced within a study of cytomegalovirus exposure and HLA in healthy donors (dated by TCRdb to about 2017). Turning to the overall study: According to an earlier analysis of a few hundred of the donors, some 180 million T cells yielded over 100 million unique TCR beta sequences and less than 300 Gb of sequence data. Every repertoire in the discovery cohort had been generated on one and the same sequencing platform. HLA typing covered class I and class II loci at four-digit resolution. An earlier analysis of about 620 of the donors applied high-throughput TCR beta sequencing to assess whether each TCR beta V gene segment acted as functional or pseudogenic. An early release covering some 640 HLA-typed donors comprised roughly 300 gigabases of sequencing data and around 80 million unique TCR sequences. Of the roughly 400 genotyped donors, over 70% fell in the genetic ancestry cluster associated with self-reported Caucasian donors. The study profiled the T cell repertoires of around 700 subjects by immunosequencing and related them to cytomegalovirus serostatus. Among roughly 400 genotyped donors of the cohort, an average of around 220,000 unique TCR beta nucleotide sequences was sequenced per donor, of which about 18% were non-productive. A later analysis re-examined previously published TCR beta repertoires from 600 to 700 donors and added high-resolution HLA genotyping to investigate patterns of TCR occurrence. Because of strong linkage in the cohort, a few DR-DQ haplotypes were treated as single units for association and clustering. Typing coverage differed by locus: A, B, C, DRB1 and DQB1 were typed in about 629-630 donors, DQA1 in 522, DPA1 in 600 to 610, and DPB1 in around 490. Rather than using new phenotypic data, the later analysis identified candidate immune exposures from TCR beta sequences and from how often those sequences occurred across donors. To predict cytomegalovirus infection status, the study brought together high-throughput TCR immunosequencing, statistical association of individual TCRs with disease status, and machine learning. Genome-wide SNP genotypes for about 55% of the 666 donors were used in a later genetic analysis, which treated that subset as a discovery cohort. The study was designed to test whether signatures of past pathogen exposure could be identified by cataloging public T cell receptors. Alongside the repertoire data, information on donor age, sex, ethnicity and CMV serostatus was compiled. Besides the first cohort of more than 650 subjects, a separate validation cohort made up of 95 to 150 different subjects was used.

The cohort comprised around 700 healthy bone marrow donors. At the time of sampling, every cohort member was nominally healthy, though immune exposures that went unrecorded were likely present. The donor was CMV seronegative and belonged to the group of several hundred seronegative cohort members. Each donor provided a peripheral blood sample, and peripheral blood mononuclear cells were used for TCR beta sequencing. Genomic DNA extraction from the blood cell samples was performed with the Qiagen DNeasy Blood Extraction Kit. The receptor library was made with the immunoSEQ multiplex PCR assay. The multiplex PCR relied on a mix of 60 forward primers for TCR Vbeta segments and 13 reverse primers for TCR Jbeta segments. The CDR3 region of rearranged TCR beta genes was amplified from genomic DNA with a multiplex PCR assay. The Illumina HiSeq System was used to sequence the amplified TCR beta libraries as 87-base-pair reads. The original methods were these. In a later analysis, tens of millions of unique TCR beta chains were counted across the approximately 620 repertoires, and roughly 10 million of these chains were shared by at least two donors. Raw reads were error-corrected and collapsed into unique sequences by a nearest-neighbor algorithm in which closely related sequences were merged to remove PCR and sequencing errors. CDR3 sequences were aligned to IMGT reference sequences to assign V, D and J gene segments. Each retained sequence needed at least a six-nucleotide match to both a V gene segment and a J gene segment. Rearrangements were classified as productive when the CDR3 lacked stop codons and remained in frame with V and J, and all other rearrangements were classified as non-productive. Following IMGT convention, CDR3 was defined as the stretch from the second conserved V-encoded cysteine to the conserved J-encoded phenylalanine. The earlier analysis of 500 to 600 of the donors excluded sequences that lacked an unambiguous match to a single V gene segment. An earlier analysis of almost 600 of the donors classified V segments as functional when productive rearrangements were above 56.7% and as segregating when the standard deviation between donors was above 5%. To diagnose cytomegalovirus status from the catalog of TCR beta chain sequences, a statistical classification framework was built. In a later analysis, V and J genes were assigned by comparing TCR nucleotide sequences against IMGT/GENE-DB human TR gene sequences. A later analysis assigned CDR3 sequences and most-parsimonious VDJ recombination scenarios with the TCRdist pipeline. A later analysis defined each TCR beta chain by its CDR3 amino acid sequence plus V-gene family, and excluded reads lacking a unique V-gene family. A later analysis removed 500 to 600 highly shared, low-generation-probability nucleotide sequences to deal with suspected cross-contamination and a sequencing artifact. In a later analysis, a clonal expansion index for each public chain was calculated from normalized within-repertoire ranks of inferred template counts. A later analysis computed generation probabilities with a VDJ recombination model fitted to out-of-frame rearrangements, and checked the results against IGoR. In a later analysis, TCR-TCR, TCR-HLA and TCR-CMV co-occurrence was scored with hypergeometric tests, and a repertoire-size bias correction was applied to TCR pairs. A later analysis estimated false discovery rates by permuting HLA or CMV assignments 20 times. In a later analysis, co-occurring TCRs were grouped using DBSCAN, with TCRdist sequence similarity added in when clustering inside HLA-allele-positive subsets. Repertoires with fewer than 30,000 or more than 120,000 public chains, plus five repertoires with anomalous nucleotide sharing, were excluded from co-occurrence clustering. TCRdb holds this immuneACCESS table with in-frame rearrangements only. Some clones are missing; in checked studies, unresolved V genes explain under half, and the rest has no known cause. The DNA was the basis for D and trimming; V, J and clone size are from that table. This sample has more than 95,000 clones in its table, and about 81% of those were observed once. In total, the top ten clones hold approximately 1% of the sample.

With regard to this clone: The clone's antigen remains unknown. The record has no base qualities; no much larger clone is one base away.

From the cysteine up to the phenylalanine, the CDR3 has a length of 13 residues. The only DNA kept is the CDR3, 39 bases in frame from the first base. According to the germline V gene, CDR1 reads SQVTM and CDR2 reads ANQGSEA. V gives up 0 bases and J gives up 4 bases, and the segment between their germline ends measures 9 bases. The paper's findings and limits, for the study overall: The study listed 164 TCR beta chains as associated with cytomegalovirus. A few of the identified cytomegalovirus-associated TCR beta chains were confirmed in vitro to be specific for cytomegalovirus antigens. The classifier was reported to diagnose cytomegalovirus status with high specificity and sensitivity in both the original cohort and the validation cohort. The cohort was sequenced for TCR beta chains only, and without alpha or paired-chain data the features that could be detected were limited. A group of highly shared sequence variants was considered likely to be a technical artifact of the sequencing pipeline. A further reported finding was that TCR beta sequences accurately predicted the HLA-A and HLA-B alleles for most subjects in the first cohort. According to a later analysis, most CMV-associated TCR beta chains appeared to be HLA-restricted, and the HLA associations seemed to be driven largely by CMV exposure. Because the 87-base-pair reads could not distinguish some IMGT-functional V segments, including TRBV6-2 and TRBV6-3, those segments were excluded. Across donors, most TCR sequences were observed very rarely, whereas some public TCRs were present in many individuals. HLA typing was unavailable for some donors at each locus, so association tests used only the typed subset. According to the authors, the approach could potentially be generalized to other disease states and immunological phenotypes. In a later genetic analysis, a missense DCLRE1C variant was associated with V-gene and J-gene trimming of TCR beta chains, and the association was replicated in an independent cohort. The presence/absence analyses assumed that sequencing depth was roughly uniform across donors, and that assumption may not be true. In a later analysis, several top co-occurrence clusters were reported to appear linked to parvovirus B19, influenza, CMV and Epstein-Barr virus. The earlier analysis of approximately 540 of the donors excluded some 15 rarely observed V segments, including chromosome 9 orphons, because counts were too low. The only immune exposure information available for the cohort was CMV serostatus. Assigning TCR associations to individual alleles was difficult when HLA alleles, especially DR and DQ, strongly co-occurred. According to a later genetic analysis, donors in an Asian-associated ancestry cluster had fewer N-insertions in productive TCRs than the approximately 710-donor mean. In a later analysis, HLA-associated TCR beta chains were found to be more clonally expanded and to have lower generation probabilities than equally common non-associated chains. In an earlier analysis of more than 450 of the donors, most TCR beta V segments were observed in productive rearrangements about 87% or about 30% of the time, broadly matching IMGT annotations. According to a later analysis, TCR association rates differed among HLA loci, with DRB1 alleles showing the most associated TCRs and HLA-C alleles showing the fewest. Specific HLA alleles were associated with about 17,000 TCR beta sequences at a false discovery rate of 0.05 in a later analysis. Linkage disequilibrium might explain the correlated functional status among segregating V segments, but an unknown experimental factor could not be excluded.

The material sequenced was PBMCs. This chain joins TRBV29-1 to TRBJ1-2; the D segment could be TRBD1, given 5 matching bases. This TCR came from a woman aged 25 to 39 in good health and CMV-seronegative. The nucleotide sequence is TGCAGCGTTGAAGACAGAACAGGCTATGGCTACACCTTC. The translation is CSVEDRTGYGYTF. The CDR3 plus the reference TRBV29-1 and TRBJ1-2 genes for the other parts give the full variable domain: SAVISQKPSRDICQRGTSLTIQCQVDSQVTMMFWYRQQPGQSLTLIATANQGSEATYESGFVIDKFPISRPNLTFSTLTVSNMSPEDSSIYLCSVEDRTGYGYTFGSGTRLTVV.